This T cell receptor (beta chain) was obtained from a study of blood T cell repertoires in COVID-19 (dated by TCRdb to about 2020). About the full investigation: Collaborator samples came from the United States, Italy and Spain and covered acute and convalescent phases of COVID-19. Where available, HLA class I and class II types were taken from metadata supplied by the sample provider and were not determined by assay-based typing. The repertoires were released in a freely available public database meant as a resource for research on the immune response to SARS-CoV-2. Sample metadata almost always included a de-identified subject ID, COVID-19 status, age in years and sex. Samples came from the ongoing ImmuneRACE study (first 160 participants) plus 1,254 subjects from 6 global collaborators. The prospective study material was composed of cDNA or gDNA derived from T cells, B-cell-depleted T cells, or PBMCs. The dataset comprised deeply sampled blood TCRbeta repertoires from subjects exposed to, actively infected with, or recovered from COVID-19.

The CDR3 contains 14 residues, cysteine and phenylalanine counted. This entry keeps only the CDR3 DNA: 42 bases, framed from base 1. The germline V gene sets CDR1 to MDHEN and CDR2 to SYDVKM. Clipping removes 8 bases from V and 4 bases from J, with 7 as the unmatched junction base count. TCRbeta CDR3 regions were amplified from genomic DNA using the immunoSEQ Assay, a bias-controlled multiplex PCR. As for how the authors treated the data: The number of nucleated cells in each sample was estimated from the amplification of reference gene primers within the assay. To quantify the absolute abundance of each unique TCRbeta CDR3 rearrangement, sequence reads were collapsed and filtered. For each sample, productive Simpson clonality was calculated as the square root of Simpson's diversity index over productive rearrangements. As stored in TCRdb, this immuneACCESS dataset retains in-frame rearrangements with V and J assigned. A fraction of the clones does not appear; measured against another copy, unresolved V genes explain less than half of the discrepancy, and the remainder lacks a known reason. V and J calls and clone size are those listed in that table; D and trimming were worked out from the DNA. The sample table holds a few hundred thousand clones, of which 89% were seen once. In total, the top ten clones hold around 2.8% of the sample.

One collaborating source in Seattle enrolled patients during active infection and followed them longitudinally through the course of disease. The collaborating institutions used their own protocols to collect whole blood in K2EDTA tubes. For TCRbeta analysis, collaborator samples were shipped as frozen whole blood, as isolated PBMCs, or as DNA extracted from either sample type. The study at large found these results: How much clinical and demographic metadata was included differed by source and by participant, and the metadata was provided uncurated.

About this clone: The antigen it binds to is not known. No much larger clone is present one base from it, and per-base qualities are unavailable.

The receptor comes from a young woman with COVID-19, enrolled during active disease. The chain uses TRBV28 and TRBJ1-1, with 10 bases matching TRBD1. Material for sequencing was peripheral blood. The CDR3 region has the sequence CASGTTGGITEAFF. Here is the DNA: TGTGCCAGCGGGACGACAGGGGGCATCACTGAAGCTTTCTTT.